This T cell receptor beta chain stems from a study of cytomegalovirus exposure and HLA in healthy donors. Findings and limits, study-wide: In a later analysis, HLA-associated TCR beta chains were more clonally expanded than equally common others.

This clone was observed a single time. The antigen is not known. V lost 0 bases to trimming and J lost 2 bases, with 9 bases between them. The CDR3 covers 15 residues. Germline-derived CDR1 and CDR2 are SGHRS and YFSETQ. PCR employed 60 Vbeta and 13 Jbeta primers. Data came from immunoSEQ multiplex PCR; TCRdb stores just in-frame clones and leaves some out. The data hold under 200,000 clones, with nearly 80% observed a single time. This sequence was found in a woman in her 40s in good health and CMV-seronegative. This rearrangement joins TRBV5-1 to TRBJ2-1; the D gene is possibly TRBD1 (5 bases). Sequenced material: PBMCs. The CDR3 bases are TGCGCCAGCAGCTTGGCGGCAGGGACCTACAATGAGCAGTTCTTC. Protein product: CASSLAAGTYNEQFF. Combining the CDR3 with reference TRBV5-1 and TRBJ2-1 gives the whole variable domain KAGVTQTPRYLIKTRGQQVTLSCSPISGHRSVSWYQQTPGQGLQFLFEYFSETQRNKGNFPGRFSGRQFSNSRSEMNVSTLELGDSALYLCASSLAAGTYNEQFFGPGTRLTVL.